These T cell receptor beta chains were read from a single sample in a study of OX40 agonist ivuxolimab in advanced cancers. Produced via immunoSEQ multiplex PCR; TCRdb's table is partial and in-frame only. The profile covers some 80,000 clones, with approximately 91% appearing a single time and 0.6% to 0.9% taken by the ten largest. The source was CD4+ or CD8+ T cells sorted from blood, collected in a trial of the OX40 agonist ivuxolimab. The receptor set was obtained from an adult with an advanced solid tumor such as melanoma, head and neck, liver or kidney cancer. Each CDR3 is given without its conserved first and last residue. The D gene is left open where the match is weak.

CDR3 protein: ASQLLSDNEQF
J gene: TRBJ2-1
D gene: NA
V gene: TRBV5-1

CDR3 protein: ASSFGGRNRETQY
J gene: TRBJ2-5
D gene: NA
V gene: TRBV5-5

CDR3 protein: ASSEGTLRGDTEAF
J gene: TRBJ1-1
D gene: NA
V gene: TRBV6-1

CDR3 protein: ASSLSGSANSPLH
J gene: TRBJ1-6
D gene: NA
V gene: TRBV27

CDR3 protein: ASSPRLAGENTGELF
J gene: TRBJ2-2
D gene: TRBD2
V gene: TRBV9

CDR3 protein: ASSEALLAGSYEQY
J gene: TRBJ2-7
D gene: TRBD2
V gene: TRBV6-1

CDR3 protein: ASSLVRALGTGELF
J gene: TRBJ2-2
D gene: NA
V gene: TRBV4-3

CDR3 protein: ASSHRGQGDSPLH
J gene: TRBJ1-6
D gene: TRBD1
V gene: TRBV5-8

CDR3 protein: ASSLAGGTGVQETQY
J gene: TRBJ2-5
D gene: TRBD1
V gene: TRBV5-1

CDR3 protein: ASSLVDSDTQY
J gene: TRBJ2-3
D gene: NA
V gene: TRBV5-4

CDR3 protein: ASSEHWGAGVNTEAF
J gene: TRBJ1-1
D gene: NA
V gene: TRBV6-1

CDR3 protein: ASSNGLQETQY
J gene: TRBJ2-5
D gene: NA
V gene: TRBV18

CDR3 protein: ATSRASDRGFYGYT
J gene: TRBJ1-2
D gene: TRBD1
V gene: TRBV15

CDR3 protein: ASSLRLAGGQETQY
J gene: TRBJ2-5
D gene: TRBD2
V gene: TRBV18

CDR3 protein: ASSPGETQY
J gene: TRBJ2-5
D gene: NA
V gene: TRBV18

CDR3 protein: ASSDRDRVQPQH
J gene: TRBJ1-5
D gene: TRBD1
V gene: TRBV10-2